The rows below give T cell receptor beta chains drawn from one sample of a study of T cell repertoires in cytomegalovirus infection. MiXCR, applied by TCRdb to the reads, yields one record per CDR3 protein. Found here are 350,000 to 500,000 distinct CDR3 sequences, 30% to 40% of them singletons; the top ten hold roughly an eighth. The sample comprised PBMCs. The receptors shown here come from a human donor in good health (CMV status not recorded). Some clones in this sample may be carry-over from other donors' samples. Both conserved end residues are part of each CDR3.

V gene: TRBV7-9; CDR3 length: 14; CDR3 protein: CASSSGHGNQPQHF
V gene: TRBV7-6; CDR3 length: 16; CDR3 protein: CASSLEGGTSGNTIYF
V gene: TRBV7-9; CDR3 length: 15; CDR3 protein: CASSLVGGAGYGYTF
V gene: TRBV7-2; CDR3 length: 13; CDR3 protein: CASSFWARQPQHF
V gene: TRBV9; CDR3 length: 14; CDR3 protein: CASAEGGSSDTQYF
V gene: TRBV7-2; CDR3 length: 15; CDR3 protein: CASSPSGTDNSPLHF
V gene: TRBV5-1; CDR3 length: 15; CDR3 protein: CASSLVVVNTGELFF
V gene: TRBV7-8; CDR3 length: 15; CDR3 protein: CASRVLSGEAYEQYF
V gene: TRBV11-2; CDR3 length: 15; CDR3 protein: CASRHPADVAGELFF
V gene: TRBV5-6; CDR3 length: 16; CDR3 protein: CASSLEGGQINYGYTF
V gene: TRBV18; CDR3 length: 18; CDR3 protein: CASSPLGMTAHPSDGYTF
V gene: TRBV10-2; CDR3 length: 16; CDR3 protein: CASTQVVPRERGELFF
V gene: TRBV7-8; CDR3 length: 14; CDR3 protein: CASSRAPPGGEQFF
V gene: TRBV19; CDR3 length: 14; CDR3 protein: CASSILAGGDTQYF
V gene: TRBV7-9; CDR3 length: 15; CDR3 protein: CASSYWTGGESPLHF
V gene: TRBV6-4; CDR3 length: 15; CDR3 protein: CASSGLAGGYNEQFF
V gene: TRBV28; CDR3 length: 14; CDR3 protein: CASSITGYNQPQHF
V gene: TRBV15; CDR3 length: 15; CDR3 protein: CATSVSGGSYNEKFF
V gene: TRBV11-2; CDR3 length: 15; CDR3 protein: CASSLERALGEKLFF
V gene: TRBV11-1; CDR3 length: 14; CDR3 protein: CASSLQSGANVLPF
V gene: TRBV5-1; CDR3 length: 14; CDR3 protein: CASSLGGTGGGYTF
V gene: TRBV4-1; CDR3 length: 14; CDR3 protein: CASSQPGLGTEAFF
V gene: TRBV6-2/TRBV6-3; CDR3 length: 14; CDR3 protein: CASSYVTGGNEKFF
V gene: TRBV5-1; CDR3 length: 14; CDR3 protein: CASSPRDSPYGYTF
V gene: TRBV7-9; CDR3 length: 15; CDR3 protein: CASSTPGQRNYGYTF
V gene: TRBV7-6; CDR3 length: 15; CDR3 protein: CASSPNPRGTDTQYF
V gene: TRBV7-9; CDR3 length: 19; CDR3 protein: CASSSTNPAGQGKRYEQYF
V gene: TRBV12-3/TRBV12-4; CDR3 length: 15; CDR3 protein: CASSLVAGKFDEQYF
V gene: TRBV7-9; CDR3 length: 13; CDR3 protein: CASSLETGREAFF
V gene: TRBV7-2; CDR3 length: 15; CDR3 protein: CASTPGSVAGPSQYF
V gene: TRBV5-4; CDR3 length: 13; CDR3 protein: CASFPQGDVDYTF
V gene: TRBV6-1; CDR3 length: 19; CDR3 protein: CASLNLGVNRDTLPYEQYF
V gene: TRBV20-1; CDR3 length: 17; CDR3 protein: CSARIWTGPISGNTIYF
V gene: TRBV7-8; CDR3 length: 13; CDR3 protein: CASSFASNYEQYF
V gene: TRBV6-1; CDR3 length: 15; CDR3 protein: CASSEEDRGADTQYF
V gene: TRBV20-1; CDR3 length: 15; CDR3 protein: CSARDGTGRADTQYF
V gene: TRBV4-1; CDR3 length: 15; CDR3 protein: CASSQRRGQNTEAFF
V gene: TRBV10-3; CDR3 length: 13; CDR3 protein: CAISVEGADTQYF
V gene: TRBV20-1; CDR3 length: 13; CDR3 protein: CSARESTEPWAFF
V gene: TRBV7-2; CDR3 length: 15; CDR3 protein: CVSSPRGGSRYEQYF
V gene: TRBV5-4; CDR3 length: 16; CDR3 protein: CASSSQGVPFIRSYTF
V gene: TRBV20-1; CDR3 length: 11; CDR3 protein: CSGHYRDTQYF
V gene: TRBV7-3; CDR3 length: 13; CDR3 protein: CASSPSPGGGYTF
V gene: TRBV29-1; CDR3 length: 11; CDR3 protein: CSVDTGVEQYF
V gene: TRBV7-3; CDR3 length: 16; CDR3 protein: CANSPLAGGLGGELFF
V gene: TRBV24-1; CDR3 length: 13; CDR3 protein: CATSDFDDQPQHF